This record looks at one T cell receptor beta chain sequence and its context. Assay used: immunoSEQ multiplex PCR; TCRdb lists only in-frame clones, some missing. The repertoire consists of more than 70,000 clones, with around 97% occurring once and the leading ten covering over 0.2%. The CDR3 is 13 residues long. The germline CDR1 and CDR2 sequences are LNHDA and SQIVND (reference sequence). Trimming removed 1 base from V and 3 bases from J, with 6 bases in between. The record originates from a study of technical replicates of blood from a few donors. Sequencing used T cells isolated from PBMCs. The chain is built from TRBV19 and TRBJ1-1; possible D gene TRBD1, 5 bases. The clonotype comes from a human donor in good health. The CDR3 sequence is CASSIGQYTEAFF. The CDR3 bases are TGTGCCAGTAGTATAGGACAGTACACTGAAGCTTTCTTT. The full variable domain, with the rest looked up from reference TRBV19 and TRBJ1-1, is DGGITQSPKYLFRKEGQNVTLSCEQNLNHDAMYWYRQDPGQGLRLIYYSQIVNDFQKGDIAEGYSVSREKKESFPLTVTSAQKNPTAFYLCASSIGQYTEAFFGQGTRLTVV.